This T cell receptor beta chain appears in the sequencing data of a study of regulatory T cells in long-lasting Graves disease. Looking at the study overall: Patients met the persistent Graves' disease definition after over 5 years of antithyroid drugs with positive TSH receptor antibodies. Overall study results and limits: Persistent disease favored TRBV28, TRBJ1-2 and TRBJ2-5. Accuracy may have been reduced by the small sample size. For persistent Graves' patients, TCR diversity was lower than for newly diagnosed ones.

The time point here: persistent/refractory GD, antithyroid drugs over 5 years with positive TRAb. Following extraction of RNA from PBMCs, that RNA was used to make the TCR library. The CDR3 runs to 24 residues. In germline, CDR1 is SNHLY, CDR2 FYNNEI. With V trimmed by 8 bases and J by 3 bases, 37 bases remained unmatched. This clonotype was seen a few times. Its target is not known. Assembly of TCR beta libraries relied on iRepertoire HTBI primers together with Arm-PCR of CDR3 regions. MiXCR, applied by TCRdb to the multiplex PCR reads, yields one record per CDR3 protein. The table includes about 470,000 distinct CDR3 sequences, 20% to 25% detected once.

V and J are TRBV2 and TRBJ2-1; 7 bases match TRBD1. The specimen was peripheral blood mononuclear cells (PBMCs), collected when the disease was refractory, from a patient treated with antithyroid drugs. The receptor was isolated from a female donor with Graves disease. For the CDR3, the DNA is TGTGCCAGCCGTCCATTTTTGCGACAGGGTAATTCCCATGAAAGGCATCGAGGCTACAATGAGCAGTTCTTC. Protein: CASRPFLRQGNSHERHRGYNEQFF.